This TCR beta chain was identified during a study of T cell responses to AZD1222 COVID-19 vaccine. Findings and limits, study-wide: Among vaccine-associated CD4 TCRs, coverage spanned spike, with dominance at 160-218 and 743-854. Possibly, clonal diversity was underestimated; donors were largely white British and included more females. Sampling captured repertoires only after the peak T cell response. Once two AZD1222 doses were given, Spike-specific TCR breadth and depth went up.

Details on this clone: The antigen is unknown.

Measured with immunoSEQ multiplex PCR; TCRdb has only the in-frame clones, and not every one. Here the sample spans about 160,000 clones, 88% being singletons. The CDR3 consists of 12 residues. Trimming left V 0 bases short and J 7 bases short, with 6 bases between. CDR1 and CDR2 (germline): SGHTA, FQGTGA. The sequence was collected from an adult in good health. The sequenced sample was peripheral blood, obtained on day 0 of AZD1222 vaccination. The chain recombines TRBV7-3 with TRBJ1-1; D is ambiguous. The CDR3 sequence is CASSLTDGEAFF. CDR3 in DNA: TGTGCCAGCAGCTTAACGGACGGTGAAGCTTTCTTT.